This T cell receptor beta chain was recorded in a study of blood T cells in healthy people across ages. Many counts were recorded for this clonotype. This CDR3 is 14 amino acids long. Unmatched junction bases numbered 8, after V lost 6 bases and J lost 6 bases. A second PCR, run for about 6 to 12 cycles, used a sample-barcoded 5' primer plus a J-beta primer mix. MiXCR, run by TCRdb on the 5' RACE reads, gives a single entry per CDR3 protein. The data hold some 700,000 distinct CDR3 sequences, with about 20% observed a single time. The rearrangement uses TRBV12-3 or TRBV12-4 and TRBJ1-2; 9 bases line up with TRBD1. This TCR came from a man in his 70s in good health. Sequenced sample: blood. The CDR3 nucleotides are TGTGCCAGCAGCGAACAGGGGGCACTGCATGGCTACACCTTC. This sequence encodes CASSEQGALHGYTF.